The 7 T cell receptor beta chains below were found in one sample sequenced in a study of cytomegalovirus exposure and HLA in healthy donors. Researchers ran the PCR with 60 Vbeta and 13 Jbeta primers. The protocol was immunoSEQ multiplex PCR, while the TCRdb copy is restricted to in-frame clones and leaves out a portion. This sample has around 300,000 clones; 84% occur once, and the top ten carry approximately 2%. Specimen: PBMCs. These TCRs come from a woman aged 40 to 55 in good health and CMV-seropositive.

The chain joins TRBV10-3 to TRBJ2-3, with D possibly being TRBD2 (5 bases). Trimming took 2 bases from V and 2 from J, leaving 17 bases between them. The CDR3 has 17 residues. Germline values: CDR1 ENHRY, CDR2 SYGVKD. CDR3 in amino acids: CAISETTSSSNTDTQYF. As DNA, the CDR3 is TGTGCCATCAGTGAGACTACTAGTTCTTCTAACACAGATACGCAGTATTTT.

This clone was counted a single time. The rearrangement uses TRBV11-3 and TRBJ2-7, with D perhaps TRBD2 (6 bases). This CDR3 has 16 amino acids. V shed 1 base and J shed 7 bases, with 20 bases lying between them. In germline, CDR1 is SGHNT, CDR2 YENEEA. CDR3 loop: CASSLGDLARTWEQYF. The CDR3 nucleotides read TGTGCCAGCAGCTTAGGCGATCTAGCGAGGACATGGGAGCAGTACTTC.

The chain is built from TRBV5-4 and TRBJ2-7; 9 bases line up with TRBD1. Germline lookup yields CDR1 SGHNT and CDR2 YYREEE (reference sequence). The CDR3 is made up of 13 amino acids. V was pared by 4 bases and J by 3 bases, with 2 bases of the junction left unmatched. CDR3 loop: CASSLDRGYEQYF. CDR3 DNA: TGTGCCAGCAGCCTGGACAGGGGCTACGAGCAGTACTTC. Filled out from reference TRBV5-4 and TRBJ2-7, the complete variable domain reads ETGVTQSPTHLIKTRGQQVTLRCSSQSGHNTVSWYQQALGQGPQFIFQYYREEENGRGNFPPRFSGLQFPNYSSELNVNALELDDSALYLCASSLDRGYEQYFGPGTRLTVT.

Remarks on this clone: This sample also contains other DNA sequences that code for the same CDR3. The CDR3 DNA reads as TGTGCCAGCAGTTCGGATTCACCCCTCCACTTT. It specifies CASSSDSPLHF. This chain uses TRBV28 with TRBJ1-6; D remains unclear. The CDR3 spans 11 residues. V lost 4 bases, J lost 8 bases, and 3 bases lay in between. Germline V gene data show CDR1 as MDHEN and CDR2 as SYDVKM.

This clone was picked up one time. This sequence joins TRBV5-4 and TRBJ1-1, with 9 bases lining up with TRBD1. The CDR3 consists of 15 residues. The J segment lost 1 base and the V segment lost 4 bases, leaving 5 bases of the junction unmatched. Germline CDR1 and CDR2: SGHNT and YYREEE (reference sequence). The CDR3 coding sequence is TGTGCCAGCAGCCAGGACAGGGGCCCGAACACTGAAGCTTTCTTT. This gives the protein CASSQDRGPNTEAFF.

V and J are TRBV28 and TRBJ2-7; 8 positions match TRBD2. J gave up 1 base and V 4 bases, and 6 bases lay outside the gene matches. Germline CDR1 is MDHEN and CDR2 is SYDVKM. The CDR3 runs to 15 residues. CDR3 DNA sequence: TGTGCCAGCAGTTCCCCAGCGGGAGCTTCCTACGAGCAGTACTTC. Translation: CASSSPAGASYEQYF.

This chain joins TRBV6-5 and TRBJ1-1, with no clear D. Trimming shortened V by 8 bases and J by 1 base, and 5 bases separated the two germline ends. CDR1 and CDR2 (germline): MNHEY, SVGAGI. This CDR3 contains 11 residues. DNA of the CDR3: TGTGCCAGCCTTCGGAACACTGAAGCTTTCTTT. This translates into CASLRNTEAFF.